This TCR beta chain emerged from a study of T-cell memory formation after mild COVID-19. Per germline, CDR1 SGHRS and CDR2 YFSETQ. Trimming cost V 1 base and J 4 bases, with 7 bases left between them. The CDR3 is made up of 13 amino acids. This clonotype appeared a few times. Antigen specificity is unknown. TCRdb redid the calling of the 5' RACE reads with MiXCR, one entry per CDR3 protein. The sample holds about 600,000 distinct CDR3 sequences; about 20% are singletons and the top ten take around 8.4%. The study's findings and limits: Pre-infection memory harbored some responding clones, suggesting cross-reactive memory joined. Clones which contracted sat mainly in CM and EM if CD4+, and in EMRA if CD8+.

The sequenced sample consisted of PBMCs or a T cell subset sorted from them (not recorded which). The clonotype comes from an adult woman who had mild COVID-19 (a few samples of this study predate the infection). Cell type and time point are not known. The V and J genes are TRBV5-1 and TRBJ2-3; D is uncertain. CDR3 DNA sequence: TGCGCCAGCAGCTTGCCCTACTCAGATACGCAGTATTTT. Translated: CASSLPYSDTQYF.